The 5 T cell receptor beta chains in this list originate from one sample, sequenced in a study of radiation and T cells in renal cell carcinoma. The sample's time point: blood 4 weeks post-SBRT, at nephrectomy. Treatment given: 15 Gy SBRT to primary tumor, nephrectomy 4 weeks later. Only in-frame clones appear in the TCRdb table, and some are missing; sequencing was by immunoSEQ multiplex PCR. Of 130,000 to 150,000 clones listed, 80% to 90% are singletons. The sample here was blood, taken from a patient whose treatment included radiotherapy and nephrectomy. The source is a woman in her fifties or sixties with renal cell carcinoma.

DNA for the CDR3: TGCGCCAGCAGCGCCCCAGGGGCAGATACGCAGTATTTT. It codes for CASSAPGADTQYF. The V call is TRBV5-1, the J call TRBJ2-3; TRBD1 might be the D (6 bases). The ends were cut back, 4 bases at V and 4 bases at J, with 10 bases in the middle. CDR1 and CDR2 (germline): SGHRS, YFSETQ. This CDR3 has 13 residues.

This chain joins TRBV18 and TRBJ2-7; D is unresolved. V was clipped by 6 bases and J by 2 bases, with 11 bases between them. The CDR3 covers 13 residues. Germline lookup yields CDR1 KGHSH and CDR2 LQKENI. The CDR3 is CASSPERAYEQYF. The CDR3 nucleotides are TGTGCCAGCTCGCCCGAACGGGCCTACGAGCAGTACTTC.

V usage is TRBV10-3 and J usage is TRBJ2-5; 12 bases align to TRBD2. The length of the CDR3 is 17 residues. The V segment lost 4 bases and the J segment 4 bases; nucleotides outside the gene matches: 10. Germline CDR1 reads ENHRY; CDR2 reads SYGVKD. CDR3 amino acids: CAISGSSGRVFRETQYF. In DNA form, the CDR3 reads TGTGCCATCAGTGGGTCTAGCGGGAGGGTGTTTAGAGAGACCCAGTACTTC.

The rearrangement uses TRBV14 and TRBJ2-7, with 12 positions matching TRBD2. The CDR3 has 18 amino acids. Germline CDR1 SGHDN, CDR2 FVKESK. The V and J ends lost 0 bases and 0 bases, in that order; junction bases with no gene match: 6. The CDR3 protein is CASSQDRLAGVLSYEQYF. The CDR3 nucleotides read TGTGCCAGCAGCCAAGATCGACTAGCGGGGGTCCTCTCCTACGAGCAGTACTTC.

This clone was found a few times. The chain carries TRBV5-6 and TRBJ2-3, with TRBD2 as a possible D gene (5 bases). Trimming took 2 bases from V and 0 from J, leaving 19 bases between them. Germline CDR1 SGHDT, CDR2 YYEEEE. The CDR3 has 18 residues. The CDR3 region is CASSFFGKTSGSTDTQYF. The CDR3 DNA follows: TGTGCCAGCAGCTTTTTTGGTAAGACGAGCGGTAGCACAGATACGCAGTATTTT. Filled out from reference TRBV5-6 and TRBJ2-3, the complete variable domain reads DAGVTQSPTHLIKTRGQQVTLRCSPKSGHDTVSWYQQALGQGPQFIFQYYEEEERQRGNFPDRFSGHQFPNYSSELNVNALLLGDSALYLCASSFFGKTSGSTDTQYFGPGTRLTVL.